This TCR beta chain was documented in a study of blood T cell repertoires in COVID-19. About the study: PBMCs, B-cell-depleted T cells, or T cells provided the cDNA or gDNA that made up the material.

Trimming removed 3 bases from V and 6 bases from J, with 12 bases in between. This CDR3 spans 13 amino acids. CDR1 and CDR2 from the germline V gene are SGHNT and YYREEE (reference sequence). TCRdb keeps only in-frame clones here, not all; method: immunoSEQ multiplex PCR. This sample has 85,000 to 95,000 clones, with 65% to 90% found just once. Input material: peripheral blood. The rearrangement links TRBV5-4 to TRBJ1-1; possible D gene TRBD1, 5 bases. The sequence came from a woman aged 80 or over with acute or convalescent COVID-19. The CDR3: CASSSTGSPEAFF. The CDR3 DNA follows: TGTGCCAGCAGCTCCACAGGAAGCCCTGAAGCTTTCTTT.